This TCR beta chain was observed in a study of OX40 agonist ivuxolimab in advanced cancers. The method was immunoSEQ multiplex PCR; TCRdb's version includes in-frame clones alone and lacks a portion of them. The sample includes 14,000 or so clones, 75% to 85% of them seen just once. This CDR3 comprises 16 residues. The ends lost 5 bases at V and 8 bases at J; junction bases unmatched: 17. The germline CDR1 and CDR2 sequences are SEHNR and FQNEAQ (reference sequence). This specimen was CD4+ or CD8+ T cells sorted from blood, taken in a trial of the OX40 agonist ivuxolimab. This clonotype was obtained from an adult with an advanced solid tumor such as melanoma, head and neck, liver or kidney cancer. This chain uses TRBV7-9 with TRBJ2-5; 7 bases fit TRBD1. The CDR3 is CASSPTGTDTRDTQYF. CDR3 coding DNA: TGTGCCAGCAGCCCTACCGGGACAGATACAAGAGACACCCAGTACTTC.